This entry is about one TCR beta chain. No conserved phenylalanine or tryptophan ends this CDR3, so it is likely a read error. The DNA is omitted, as the CDR3 cannot be located on it reliably, and the CDR3 follows TCRdb's listing. This sample stems from a study of blood T cell repertoires in COVID-19. Germline lookup yields CDR1 WNHNN and CDR2 SYGVQD (reference sequence). With termini counted, the CDR3 has 14 amino acids. Sequencing was performed with immunoSEQ multiplex PCR; in TCRdb, only in-frame clones are kept and a portion is missing. This sample has tens of thousands of clones; more than 80% occur once, and the top ten carry around 13%.

The rearrangement uses TRBV10-1 and TRBJ1-2; the listed D gene, TRBD1, was not tested against the DNA. What was sequenced was peripheral blood. The receptor comes from a man aged 50-59 years with active or convalescent COVID-19. The CDR3 sequence is CASSESIDSLLLYY.